The present T cell receptor beta chain was sequenced within a study of PD-1 and CTLA-4 blockade in melanoma. Germline trimming cut 10 bases from V and 10 bases from J; bases unmatched to any gene: 7. The CDR3 spans 11 residues. Produced via immunoSEQ multiplex PCR; TCRdb's table is partial and in-frame only. The repertoire holds approximately 17,000 clones, with around three quarters as singletons. The sequencing here drew on CD8+ T cells from peripheral blood, taken from a patient given anti-PD-1 treatment. This rearrangement joins TRBV12-3 or TRBV12-4 to TRBJ2-1; the match to TRBD2 covers 7 bases. The clonotype was recovered from a human donor with melanoma. The CDR3 coding sequence is TGTGCCACGATTAGACTAGCCGAGCAGTTCTTC. Amino acid sequence: CATIRLAEQFF.